A single sample is the source of the 5 T cell receptor beta chains below, sequenced in a study of blood T cell repertoires in COVID-19. Only in-frame clones appear in the TCRdb table, and some are missing; sequencing was by immunoSEQ multiplex PCR. In the table there are approximately 140,000 clones, about three quarters of which are singletons. What was sequenced was peripheral blood. These receptors all come from a middle-aged man with acute or convalescent COVID-19.

V and J are TRBV9 and TRBJ2-3; 16 bases align to TRBD2. Trimming at V came to 0 bases and at J to 1 base, leaving 8 bases not matched to a gene. Germline assignment: CDR1 SGDLS and CDR2 YYNGEE. CDR3 length: 20 residues. The CDR3 is CASSVEMGLAGGQGTDTQYF. In DNA form, the CDR3 reads TGTGCCAGCAGCGTAGAAATGGGACTAGCGGGGGGGCAGGGCACAGATACGCAGTATTTT.

This chain uses TRBV29-1 with TRBJ1-6; a possible D gene is TRBD1 (6 bases). Trimming cost V 5 bases and J 8 bases, with 10 bases left between them. Germline V gene sequence: CDR1 SQVTM, CDR2 ANQGSEA. The CDR3 is made up of 12 amino acids. The CDR3, as DNA: TGCAGCGTTACAGGGAGCGATTCACCCCTCCACTTT. Translated: CSVTGSDSPLHF.

The chain uses TRBV2 and TRBJ2-3; 8 bases agree with TRBD2. Looked up from germline, CDR1 is SNHLY and CDR2 is FYNNEI. The CDR3 consists of 14 residues. V lost 2 bases to trimming and J lost 4 bases; unmatched junction nucleotides: 2. CDR3 nucleotide sequence: TGTGCCAGCAGTGAAACTAGCGGCTCAGATACGCAGTATTTT. Protein sequence: CASSETSGSDTQYF.

The gene calls are TRBV10-2 and TRBJ2-7, with TRBD2 identical over 12 bases. Germline V gene lookup returns CDR1 WSHSY and CDR2 SAAADI. The CDR3 is 15 residues long. The trim removed 4 bases at V and 4 bases at J, leaving 5 bases unmatched. The CDR3 sequence is CASSGPGLAGYEQYF. DNA for the CDR3: TGCGCCAGCAGTGGCCCCGGACTAGCGGGGTACGAGCAGTACTTC.

This clone was seen just once. The chain combines TRBV19 with TRBJ1-2; 7 positions agree with TRBD1. J was trimmed by 8 bases and V by 5 bases; bases with no gene match: 20. Germline V CDR1 and CDR2: LNHDA, SQIVND (reference sequence). The CDR3 extends over 17 amino acids. In DNA, the CDR3 is TGTGCCAGTAGTCCCGGCGCCTCTGGGACAGATGGGCAGGGCTACACCTTC. This sequence encodes CASSPGASGTDGQGYTF. The entire variable domain, with the rest obtained from reference TRBV19 and TRBJ1-2, is as follows: DGGITQSPKYLFRKEGQNVTLSCEQNLNHDAMYWYRQDPGQGLRLIYYSQIVNDFQKGDIAEGYSVSREKKESFPLTVTSAQKNPTAFYLCASSPGASGTDGQGYTFGSGTRLTVV.